This T cell receptor (beta chain) was obtained from a study of cytomegalovirus exposure and HLA in healthy donors. V was clipped by 2 bases and J by 5 bases; unmatched bases: 2. This CDR3 spans 15 amino acids. Germline V gene lookup returns CDR1 SGHVS and CDR2 FQNEAQ. PCR was performed using 60 Vbeta and 13 Jbeta primers. Generated by immunoSEQ multiplex PCR, the TCRdb table keeps only in-frame clones and is missing some. This table holds about 180,000 clones, around 77% found once. This TCR was sampled from a woman aged 25 to 39 in good health and CMV-seronegative. Material for sequencing was PBMCs. This chain links TRBV7-8 with TRBJ2-2, with 10 bases matching TRBD1. The CDR3 is CASSLRDRGTGELFF. The DNA of the CDR3 is TGTGCCAGCAGCTTACGGGACAGGGGAACCGGGGAGCTGTTTTTT.